This TCR beta chain is drawn from a study of blood T cell repertoires in COVID-19. Across the study: Nucleic acid was either cDNA or gDNA, and it came from T cells, B-cell-depleted T cells, or PBMCs.

The CDR3 is 15 amino acids. The V gene end was trimmed by 6 bases and the J gene end by 1 base; junction bases not matched to a gene: 6. CDR1 SGHVS and CDR2 FQNEAQ come from the germline V gene. TCRdb's table, derived via immunoSEQ multiplex PCR, lists solely in-frame clones and lacks some. The sample lists fewer than 250,000 clones, approximately 90% seen once, with over 0.75% in the top ten. Enrolment of Seattle patients took place during active infection, and they were followed longitudinally. Sequencing was done on a sample of peripheral blood. The receptor comes from a man between 60 and 75 years old with COVID-19, enrolled during active disease. The rearrangement joins TRBV7-8 to TRBJ2-1; 7 bases are shared with TRBD1. The CDR3 is CASSPGGASYNEQFF. The CDR3 nucleotides read TGTGCCAGCAGTCCAGGGGGTGCTTCCTACAATGAGCAGTTCTTC. Full variable domain (rest looked up from reference TRBV7-8 and TRBJ2-1): GAGVSQSPRYKVAKRGQDVALRCDPISGHVSLFWYQQALGQGPEFLTYFQNEAQLDKSGLPSDRFFAERPEGSVSTLKIQRTQQEDSAVYLCASSPGGASYNEQFFGPGTRLTVL.